The 2 T cell receptor beta chains given below trace back to one sample, sequenced in a study of blood T cell repertoires in COVID-19. Produced via immunoSEQ multiplex PCR; TCRdb's table is partial and in-frame only. Of around 190,000 clones listed, about four fifths are singletons. The sequenced sample consisted of peripheral blood. The source of these receptors is a woman aged 40 to 50 with COVID-19, enrolled during active disease.

This clone was detected a few times. V usage is TRBV5-6 and J usage is TRBJ2-7; D gene ambiguous. This CDR3 contains 12 residues. Looked up from germline, CDR1 is SGHDT and CDR2 is YYEEEE. V lost 2 bases, J lost 6 bases, and 9 bases lay in between. The CDR3 protein is CASSFSLGEQYV. CDR3 nucleotide sequence: TGTGCCAGCAGCTTTAGTCTAGGCGAGCAGTACGTC.

The genes are TRBV11-2 and TRBJ2-2, with a weak D call TRBD1 (5 bases). The CDR3 is 13 amino acids. Germline CDR1 is SGHAT and CDR2 is FQNNGV. Deletions cut 1 base from V and 6 bases from J, with 6 bases between. The CDR3 loop reads CASSLGTSGELFF. CDR3 in DNA: TGTGCCAGCAGCTTAGGGACATCCGGGGAGCTGTTTTTT.